What follows are 15 T cell receptor beta chains derived from one specimen sequenced in a study of T cells after yellow fever vaccination. TCRdb re-analysed the 5' RACE reads in MiXCR, keeping a single row per CDR3 protein. Among roughly 32,000 distinct CDR3 sequences listed, about 6.6% were seen once. The input for sequencing was PBMCs, either bulk or a sorted T-cell subset (CD4+, CD8+, memory, or dextramer-sorted; not recorded which), taken on the day of the first yellow fever vaccination. All receptors come from a man between 18 and 29 years old who received the YFV17D yellow fever vaccine.

This clonotype was detected only a few times. This chain links TRBV12-3 or TRBV12-4 with TRBJ1-6, with 7 bases lining up with TRBD1. The CDR3 totals 14 residues. J lost 6 bases, V lost 6 bases, and 5 bases had no gene match. CDR3 nucleotides: TGTGCCAGCAGGGTAGACAGGGTTAATTCACCCCTCCACTTT. It is translated as CASRVDRVNSPLHF.

This clonotype was seen many times. CDR3 in DNA: TGTGCCAGCAGCTTAGCCCACGGGCCCGAGCAGTACTTC. This translates into CASSLAHGPEQYF. This rearrangement joins TRBV7-2 to TRBJ2-7; no firm D call. The CDR3 length is 13 residues. The germline gives CDR1 SGHTA, CDR2 FQGNSA. Trimming cost V 0 bases and J 6 bases, with 9 bases left between them.

This clonotype appeared many times. The rearrangement links TRBV24-1 to TRBJ2-3, with D unclear. Germline V gives CDR1 KGHDR, CDR2 SFDVKD. The CDR3 loop spans 15 amino acids. The ends were cut back, 1 base at V and 6 bases at J, with 13 bases in the middle. The DNA of the CDR3 is TGTGCCACCAGTGATTTTGGATCTGGGGTGGATACGCAGTATTTT. This codes for CATSDFGSGVDTQYF.

This clonotype was seen repeatedly, ten times or more. This chain uses TRBV5-1 with TRBJ2-3; D may be TRBD1 (5 bases). The CDR3 extends over 15 amino acids. The germline V and J ends were trimmed by 0 bases and 4 bases, with 12 bases remaining between them. Germline CDR1 reads SGHRS; CDR2 reads YFSETQ. CDR3 loop: CASSLEGQSADTQYF. In nucleotides, the CDR3 is TGCGCCAGCAGCTTGGAGGGGCAAAGCGCAGATACGCAGTATTTT.

Many counts were recorded for this clonotype. This chain joins TRBV5-1 and TRBJ2-1; 7 nucleotides line up with TRBD2. Germline CDR1 SGHRS, CDR2 YFSETQ. The CDR3 is 16 amino acids. Losses at the gene ends were 4 bases for V and 2 bases for J; bases not matched to a gene: 9. The CDR3 nucleotides are TGCGCCAGCAGCCCCGCGGGGGTAGGGCCCTACAATGAGCAGTTCTTC. Encoded protein: CASSPAGVGPYNEQFF.

In its sample, this clonotype was seen many times. The rearrangement joins TRBV5-1 to TRBJ2-3; TRBD2 agrees at 11 bases. J gave up 2 bases and V 3 bases, and 8 bases lay outside the gene matches. This CDR3 spans 17 amino acids. Germline V lookup: CDR1 SGHRS, CDR2 YFSETQ. Here the CDR3 reads CASSSHSGGGLTDTQYF. Here the CDR3 DNA reads TGCGCCAGCAGCTCGCATAGCGGGGGGGGACTCACAGATACGCAGTATTTT.

The sample holds many counts of this clonotype. The chain has TRBV7-2 and TRBJ2-1; possibly TRBD1 or TRBD2 for D (6 bases each). CDR3 size: 16 residues. Per the germline V gene, CDR1 is SGHTA and CDR2 is FQGNSA. V was clipped by 10 bases and J by 3 bases, with 22 bases between them. The CDR3 nucleotides are TGTGCCACCGGAGGGGGACGGCAGACACTCTACAATGAGCAGTTCTTC. Protein product: CATGGGRQTLYNEQFF.

This clonotype was seen repeatedly, ten times or more. The rearrangement links TRBV29-1 to TRBJ2-6, with 11 bases matching TRBD1. Germline V gives CDR1 SQVTM, CDR2 ANQGSEA. The CDR3 loop spans 16 amino acids. With 6 bases clipped from V and 0 bases from J, the junction kept 4 bases outside the gene matches. CDR3 amino acids: CSVPGQGGSGANVLTF. The CDR3 DNA reads as TGCAGCGTGCCGGGACAGGGGGGCTCTGGGGCCAACGTCCTGACTTTC.

The rearrangement joins TRBV7-2 to TRBJ2-3, with D uncertain. CDR3 length: 16 residues. Germline V lookup: CDR1 SGHTA, CDR2 FQGNSA. V lost 5 bases and J 1 base, leaving 16 bases between the germline ends. DNA for the CDR3: TGTGCCAGCAGCCCCCGGACGGGTTTTCGCACAGATACGCAGTATTTT. As protein: CASSPRTGFRTDTQYF.

In its sample, this clonotype was seen many times. The V and J genes are TRBV20-1 and TRBJ1-1, with D perhaps TRBD1 (6 bases). Germline-derived CDR1 and CDR2 are DFQATT and SNEGSKA (reference sequence). This CDR3 spans 14 amino acids. Trimming shortened V by 0 bases and J by 3 bases, and 11 bases separated the two germline ends. CDR3 coding DNA: TGCAGTGCTAGAGATGGGGACACATACACTGAAGCTTTCTTT. Protein sequence: CSARDGDTYTEAFF.

This clonotype was counted ten times or more. J is TRBJ1-6 and V is TRBV18, with D unresolved. CDR3 length: 12 residues. Trimming removed 6 bases at V and 2 bases at J, with 2 bases between. The germline CDR1 and CDR2 sequences are KGHSH and LQKENI. CDR3 sequence (DNA): TGTGCCAGCTCCCCCTATAATTCACCCCTCCACTTT. Its translation: CASSPYNSPLHF.

In its sample, this clonotype was seen many times. The chain recombines TRBV6-5 with TRBJ2-5, with TRBD2 matching over 7 bases. The germline CDR1 and CDR2 sequences are MNHEY and SVGAGI. After removal of 0 bases from V and 2 bases from J, the junction contained 0 bases not matched to a gene. CDR3 length: 14 amino acids. The CDR3 spells CASSYSSGQETQYF. DNA for the CDR3: TGTGCCAGCAGTTACTCTAGCGGGCAAGAGACCCAGTACTTC.

V usage is TRBV6-2 or TRBV6-3 and J usage is TRBJ1-5; 10 nucleotides agree with TRBD1. The germline CDR1 and CDR2 sequences are MNHEY and SVGEGT. The trim removed 5 bases at V and 0 bases at J, leaving 10 bases unmatched. CDR3 length: 18 residues. CDR3 amino acids: CASSAYPGTGASNQPQHF. The CDR3 region has the DNA TGTGCCAGCAGTGCCTATCCCGGGACAGGGGCTAGCAATCAGCCCCAGCATTTT.

This clonotype was counted at least ten times. The V gene is TRBV12-3 or TRBV12-4, the J gene TRBJ1-4, with D uncertain. The V gene lost 3 bases and the J gene lost 8 bases, with 13 bases spanning the gap. This CDR3 contains 14 residues. In nucleotides, the CDR3 is TGTGCCAGCAGTTTTATAAATCAAGGAGAAAAACTGTTTTTT. Its translation: CASSFINQGEKLFF.

This chain links TRBV6-4 with TRBJ2-3, with D possibly being TRBD1 or TRBD2 (5 bases each). V lost 4 bases, J lost 5 bases, and 13 bases lay in between. The CDR3 consists of 14 residues. Per the germline V gene, CDR1 is MRHNA and CDR2 is SNTAGT. The CDR3 is CASSANGARDTQYF. The CDR3 DNA reads TGTGCCAGCAGTGCAAACGGGGCAAGAGATACGCAGTATTTT.